A selection of T cell receptor beta chains follows, all from one sample in a study of cytomegalovirus exposure and HLA in healthy donors. Sequenced by immunoSEQ multiplex PCR; TCRdb stores in-frame clones only, minus some. The data show 170,000 or so clones, with roughly 80% seen just once and 0.65% to 0.75% held by the top ten. Input material: PBMCs. The receptors come from a boy younger than 18 in good health and CMV-seronegative. The CDR3 runs from the conserved cysteine through the conserved F or W. A D gene is named only where the DNA matches it firmly. Where a row states a size, it is once, few, many or the class of an expanded clone; other rows omit it.

TRBJ2-2 TRBV19 - - CASDGERVNTGELFF TGTGCCAGCGACGGGGAAAGAGTGAACACCGGGGAGCTGTTTTTT
TRBJ2-2 TRBV9 - - CASSVAFGHNTGELFF TGTGCCAGCAGCGTAGCTTTTGGACACAACACCGGGGAGCTGTTTTTT
TRBJ2-1 TRBV2 - - CASSEARNVNPFF TGTGCCAGCAGTGAAGCCAGGAACGTAAATCCGTTCTTC
TRBJ2-7 TRBV27 few TRBD1 CASSWGPGQPSYEQYF TGTGCCAGCAGTTGGGGCCCGGGACAGCCCTCCTACGAGCAGTACTTC
TRBJ2-3 TRBV5-1 - - CASSLERGPTDTQYF TGCGCCAGCAGCTTGGAACGGGGTCCCACAGATACGCAGTATTTT
TRBJ1-1 TRBV19 few TRBD1 CASSLTGVGAFF TGTGCCAGTAGTCTAACAGGGGTCGGGGCTTTCTTT
TRBJ2-7 TRBV11-3 - TRBD2 CASSGGIAGLLGQYF TGTGCCAGCAGCGGCGGGATAGCGGGCCTTCTCGGACAGTACTTC
TRBJ2-7 TRBV30 - TRBD2 CAWSRTSGRSYEQYF TGTGCCTGGAGTCGGACTAGCGGGCGCTCCTACGAGCAGTACTTC
TRBJ1-4 TRBV5-6 - TRBD1 CASSGDSDNEKLFF TGTGCCAGCAGCGGGGACAGCGATAATGAAAAACTGTTTTTT
TRBJ2-7 TRBV5-1 - TRBD1 CASSFDRGTYEQYF TGCGCCAGCAGCTTCGACAGGGGGACCTACGAGCAGTACTTC
TRBJ2-2 TRBV9 - TRBD1 CASLEIVDRGVVAGELFF TGTGCCAGCTTAGAAATTGTGGACAGGGGTGTTGTGGCCGGGGAGCTGTTTTTT
TRBJ2-3 TRBV12-5 - - CASGLPISTDTQYF TGTGCTAGTGGTTTACCTATTAGCACAGATACGCAGTATTTT
TRBJ2-7 TRBV30 - TRBD1 CAWTQDRGTYEQYF TGTGCCTGGACGCAGGACAGGGGAACCTACGAGCAGTACTTC
TRBJ2-5 TRBV9 - TRBD1 CASSPYRGRETQYF TGTGCCAGCAGCCCCTACAGGGGGCGAGAGACCCAGTACTTC
TRBJ1-6 TRBV4-1 - - CASSERGLGFSPLHF TGCGCCAGCAGCGAGAGGGGACTGGGATTTTCACCCCTCCACTTT
TRBJ2-2 TRBV11-3 - TRBD1 CAKRDREGGELFF TGTGCCAAGAGGGACAGGGAAGGCGGGGAGCTGTTTTTT
TRBJ2-3 TRBV7-8 - - CASSLAGGVSTDTQYF TGTGCCAGCAGCTTAGCCGGCGGGGTAAGCACAGATACGCAGTATTTT
TRBJ2-2 TRBV9 - TRBD1 CASSVGQGSGELFF TGTGCCAGCAGCGTTGGACAGGGGAGCGGGGAGCTGTTTTTT
TRBJ2-2 TRBV10-1 few - CASRVRRESGELFF TGCGCCAGCAGGGTTAGGAGGGAATCCGGGGAGCTGTTTTTT
TRBJ2-7 TRBV30 - TRBD1 CAWTDQGQGPGYEQYF TGTGCCTGGACCGATCAAGGACAGGGGCCTGGCTACGAGCAGTACTTC
TRBJ1-4 TRBV20-1 - - CSAHGGEKLFF TGCAGTGCTCACGGGGGGGAAAAACTGTTTTTT
TRBJ2-1 TRBV4-3 - TRBD2 CASSRREGREGQIF TGCGCCAGCAGCCGCCGAGAGGGACGGGAGGGCCAAATCTTC